This TCR beta chain was identified in a study of blood T cells in healthy people across ages (dated by TCRdb to the mid-2010s). At the level of the whole study: In model experiments, template switching captured roughly one uniquely barcoded TCR beta cDNA molecule for every two T cells. To track age-related changes in TCR beta repertoire diversity, the study relied on deep sequencing normalized with unique cDNA molecular identifiers. The donors were split into four age groups: young (average 16 years), middle-aged (about 40), aged (about 62) and long-lived (approximately 80). Donors of different ages were randomly distributed across sequencing lanes to avoid experimental bias. The study analyzed two additional independent replicas of 1 million unique cDNA reads from the same blood draw for two donors, one aged 18 to 30 and one aged 80 or older. Paper-wide results and their limitations: Estimates of total diversity based on one million sequenced T cells were considered lower bounds and underestimates. Bulk unsorted PBMC profiling prevented conclusive comparison of naive and antigen-experienced compartments. Observed TCR beta diversity per million T cells fell roughly linearly with age, and a significant reduction was already apparent by age around 39. There was a strong correlation between observed TCR beta diversity and the percentage of naive T cells measured by flow cytometry. Compared with the aged group, more naive CD4+ T cells, fewer expanded clones and increased TCR diversity were shown by the long-lived group, suggesting age selection. Because the CMV infection status of the donors was unknown, age-related changes in expanded clonotypes may potentially have been confounded.

Library preparation employed 5' RACE. A second PCR of roughly 6 to 12 cycles was performed with a sample-barcoded 5' primer and a J-beta primer mix. A unique molecular identifier was introduced onto each TCR beta cDNA molecule by a template-switch 5' adaptor carrying 12 random nucleotides. At least 3 million CDR3-containing paired-end reads were obtained from each sample. All of the RNA was converted into first-strand cDNA using the Mint cDNA synthesis kit, with a TRBC-specific oligonucleotide serving as the primer. All cDNA was treated with uracil-DNA glycosylase and then went through a first 18-cycle PCR with the universal primers M1SS and BC2_uni_R. In the authors' own workflow: Each sample was normalized by randomly selecting 1 million high-quality reads, each carrying a distinct molecular identifier. Instead of being binned into consensus sequences, reads with shared molecular identifiers were discarded. MiTCR, run with a Q25 quality threshold and the strictest error-elimination algorithm, handled CDR3 identification, clonotype clustering and error correction. A nonparametric unseen species model with Euler transformation was used to estimate lower-bound total TCR beta diversity. TCRdb itself trimmed the public reads at Q25 with fastp, ran MiXCR and retained productive beta chains. Each entry merges the rows of one CDR3 protein and shows their most common DNA and genes. The V and J calls here are based on TCRdb, not the publication. This sample is represented by 1,800,000 or so distinct CDR3 sequences; about two fifths of them were singletons. Under 30% of the sample is taken by the ten largest.

The donors were roughly 39 Caucasian individuals from Russia, aged about 6 to 100 years, who were systemically healthy. Roughly 10 milliliters of peripheral blood were drawn from each donor into EDTA-treated Vacutainer tubes. Ficoll-Paque density-gradient centrifugation was used to isolate PBMCs, with at least 6.5 million per sample. Trizol reagent was used to extract total RNA from PBMCs, with at least 6 micrograms per sample. The percentages of naive CD45RAhigh/CD27high T cells were determined by flow cytometry on a PBMC aliquot from every donor. Details on this clonotype: Which antigen it targets is not known. No per-base quality is available; no much larger clone lies one base away.

The CDR3 goes from the cysteine to the phenylalanine over 16 residues. This entry keeps only the CDR3 DNA: 48 bases, framed from base 1. The junction carries 12 bases between V and J, which are trimmed by 4 bases and 0 bases respectively. CDR1 and CDR2, looked up from the germline V gene, are SGHTA and FQGNSA. Sequenced input: blood. The TCR sequence derives from a human donor in good health. The chain was built from TRBV7-2 and TRBJ2-2, with the D gene call left open. The CDR3: CASSSRLKANTGELFF. The sequenced DNA is TGTGCCAGCAGCTCCCGTCTTAAAGCGAACACCGGGGAGCTGTTTTTT.